Listed below are T cell receptor beta chains from one sample, sequenced in a study of OX40 agonist ivuxolimab in advanced cancers. Sequenced by immunoSEQ multiplex PCR; TCRdb stores in-frame clones only, minus some. The sample gives fewer than 50,000 clones, 65% to 90% of which show up once; 7.6% is in the top ten. Sequenced material: CD4+ or CD8+ T cells sorted from blood, taken in a trial of the OX40 agonist ivuxolimab. The receptors come from an adult with an advanced solid tumor such as melanoma, head and neck, liver or kidney cancer. CDR3s include the opening cysteine and the closing phenylalanine or tryptophan. A D gene is named only where the DNA matches it firmly. Clone size, where shown, is once, few, many, or a class for clones that have expanded.

size	J	D	V	CDR3	DNA
NA	TRBJ1-6	NA	TRBV6-4	CASSETYNSPLHF	TGTGCCAGCAGTGAAACCTATAATTCACCCCTCCACTTT
once	TRBJ2-7	NA	TRBV10-2	CASSESYRNYEQYF	TGCGCCAGCAGTGAGTCGTACAGAAACTACGAGCAGTACTTC
few	TRBJ1-1	NA	TRBV6-6	CASSWGGNTEAFF	TGTGCCAGCAGTTGGGGGGGGAACACTGAAGCTTTCTTT
NA	TRBJ2-3	TRBD1	TRBV5-1	CASSWTGTGGITDTQYF	TGCGCCAGCAGCTGGACAGGGACCGGGGGTATCACAGATACGCAGTATTTT
NA	TRBJ2-1	NA	TRBV5-8	CASSLGTASYNEQFF	TGTGCCAGCAGCCTCGGTACCGCCTCCTACAATGAGCAGTTCTTC
NA	TRBJ1-1	NA	TRBV2	CASSPTLNTEAFF	TGTGCCAGCAGCCCCACATTGAACACTGAAGCTTTCTTT
NA	TRBJ2-1	NA	TRBV30	CAWNMGRANEQFF	TGTGCCTGGAATATGGGAAGGGCCAATGAGCAGTTCTTC
NA	TRBJ2-1	NA	TRBV15	CATSREPTTRNEQFF	TGTGCCACCAGCAGAGAGCCCACGACTCGCAATGAGCAGTTCTTC
NA	TRBJ1-1	NA	TRBV6-6	CASSSRTGNTEAFF	TGTGCCAGCAGTTCAAGGACGGGGAACACTGAAGCTTTCTTT
NA	TRBJ1-2	TRBD1	TRBV7-2	CASSLSGGDYGYTF	TGTGCCAGCAGCTTATCAGGGGGTGACTATGGCTACACCTTC
NA	TRBJ1-4	TRBD1	TRBV19	CASNIQGVREKLFF	TGTGCCAGTAATATACAGGGGGTGCGAGAAAAACTGTTTTTT
NA	TRBJ2-7	TRBD1	TRBV19	CASSPGPGQGAGAPIEQYF	TGTGCCAGTAGTCCTGGGCCGGGACAGGGGGCAGGAGCCCCAATCGAGCAGTACTTC
NA	TRBJ2-5	NA	TRBV7-6	CASRPSAGQETQYF	TGTGCCAGCAGGCCTAGCGCCGGCCAAGAGACCCAGTACTTC
NA	TRBJ1-1	NA	TRBV9	CASSGLGQNTEAFF	TGTGCCAGCAGCGGCCTGGGGCAGAACACTGAAGCTTTCTTT
NA	TRBJ1-2	NA	TRBV6-1	CASSEGTGTYGYTF	TGTGCCAGCAGTGAAGGTACAGGGACCTATGGCTACACCTTC
NA	TRBJ1-2	NA	TRBV20-1	CSARDWGGTF	TGCAGTGCTAGAGATTGGGGGGGCACCTTC
NA	TRBJ2-2	TRBD1	TRBV30	CAYRQGANTGELFF	TGTGCCTACAGACAGGGGGCGAACACCGGGGAGCTGTTTTTT